Listed here are 14 T cell receptor beta chains from one sample, sequenced in a study of regulatory T cells in long-lasting Graves disease. HTBI primers from iRepertoire and Arm-PCR of CDR3 regions yielded the TCR beta libraries. TCRdb analysed the multiplex PCR reads with MiXCR anew, one entry per CDR3 protein. The repertoire has roughly 400,000 distinct CDR3 sequences, over 14% of them found once; the top ten carry 7.8%. This sample's time point: newly diagnosed GD, antithyroid drugs for less than 3 months. PBMCs provided the RNA from which the TCR library was made. The sample also formed part of further work on T cells in Graves' hyperthyroidism and ophthalmopathy.

The sequenced sample was peripheral blood mononuclear cells (PBMCs), obtained at new diagnosis, from a patient treated with antithyroid drugs. The receptors come from a woman aged 35 to 49 with Graves disease.

The chain recombines TRBV13 with TRBJ1-3; D gene uncertain. The CDR3 is made up of 15 amino acids. V lost 2 bases to trimming and J lost 4 bases, with 12 bases between them. Germline assignment: CDR1 PRHDT and CDR2 FYEKMQ (reference sequence). The CDR3 nucleotides are TGTGCCAGCAGCTTACCGGGAAGCGCGGGAAACACCATATATTTT. This gives the protein CASSLPGSAGNTIYF. Full variable domain (rest looked up from reference TRBV13 and TRBJ1-3): AAGVIQSPRHLIKEKRETATLKCYPIPRHDTVYWYQQGPGQDPQFLISFYEKMQSDKGSIPDRFSAQQFSDYHSELNMSSLELGDSALYFCASSLPGSAGNTIYFGEGSWLTVV.

Only a few counts were recorded for this clonotype. This may be a read error, as it is one base from a much larger clone. V gene TRBV2 combines with J gene TRBJ1-5; D remains unclear. The CDR3 is 15 residues long. Germline CDR1 and CDR2: SNHLY and FYNNEI. V lost 10 bases to trimming and J lost 4 bases, with 20 bases between them. The CDR3 nucleotides read TGTGCCATAGGTAGCTTCGAGATAGCAAATCAGCCCCAGCATTTT. Translated: CAIGSFEIANQPQHF.

V gene TRBV25-1 combines with J gene TRBJ2-7; D might be TRBD1 or TRBD2, each matching 6 bases. CDR1 and CDR2 (germline): MGHDK, SYGVNS. The V end was cut by 6 bases, the J end by 0 bases, with 24 bases between. The CDR3 is 18 residues long. CDR3 in DNA: TGTGCCAGCAGCACGAAGGGGTCGGAACAGGGACTCTCCTACGAGCAGTACTTC. Translating it yields CASSTKGSEQGLSYEQYF.

In its sample, this clonotype was seen once. V and J are TRBV30 and TRBJ1-1; the D is unclear. CDR3 length equals 13 residues. Trimming removed 0 bases from V and 3 bases from J, with 8 bases in between. The germline V gene has CDR1 GTSNPN and CDR2 SVGIG (reference sequence). This CDR3 is CAWSVREYTEAFF. CDR3 bases: TGTGCCTGGAGTGTTAGGGAGTACACTGAAGCTTTCTTT. Variable domain in full (rest from reference TRBV30 and TRBJ1-1): SQTIHQWPATLVQPVGSPLSLECTVEGTSNPNLYWYRQAAGRGLQLLFYSVGIGQISSEVPQNLSASRPQDRQFILSSKKLLLSDSGFYLCAWSVREYTEAFFGQGTRLTVV.

The rearrangement uses TRBV18 and TRBJ1-3, with D perhaps matching TRBD1 (6 bases). This CDR3 contains 16 residues. CDR1 and CDR2 from the germline V gene are KGHSH and LQKENI. The ends were cut back, 4 bases at V and 1 base at J, with 14 bases in the middle. The CDR3 coding sequence is TGTGCCAGCTCACTCAACAGGGTTGCATCTGGAAACACCATATATTTT. As protein: CASSLNRVASGNTIYF.

This clonotype was seen a few times. V usage is TRBV29-1 and J usage is TRBJ2-1; 8 positions agree with TRBD1. This CDR3 spans 16 amino acids. Germline loops: CDR1 SQVTM, CDR2 ANQGSEA. After removal of 4 bases from V and 1 base from J, the junction contained 9 bases not matched to a gene. The CDR3 DNA sequence: TGCAGCGTTGCCCCCGGACAGGGAATTTCCTACAATGAGCAGTTCTTC. This sequence encodes CSVAPGQGISYNEQFF.

DNA of the CDR3: TGCAGCGTTTTACGCACAGATACGCAGTATTTT. Encoded protein: CSVLRTDTQYF. V gene TRBV29-1 combines with J gene TRBJ2-3; no firm D call. This CDR3 is built from 11 residues. Germline V lookup: CDR1 SQVTM, CDR2 ANQGSEA. Deletions cut 5 bases from V and 1 base from J, with 4 bases between.

As regards this clonotype: This likely traces to a read error, being one base from a far larger clone. The final CDR3 position lacks the conserved phenylalanine or tryptophan, pointing to a likely read error. The chain employs TRBV11-2 and TRBJ2-1, with TRBD2 identical over 8 bases. Germline CDR1 SGHAT, CDR2 FQNNGV. V dropped 6 bases and J dropped 5; count of bases not matched to a gene: 6. The CDR3 is made up of 14 amino acids. CDR3 DNA: TGTGCCAGCAGTAGGGCGGGAGGAGACAATGAGCAGTTCCTC. It translates to CASSRAGGDNEQFL.

This clonotype was seen repeatedly, ten times or more. V usage is TRBV28 and J usage is TRBJ2-5, with 12 bases identical to TRBD1. V shed 11 bases, J shed 9 bases, and the junction held 13 bases outside the gene matches. Germline V gene data show CDR1 as MDHEN and CDR2 as SYDVKM. CDR3 length: 14 amino acids. CDR3 DNA: TGTGCCGCCCGGGACAGGGGGCGCCGGGGGCCCCAGTACTTC. Translation gives CAARDRGRRGPQYF.

V is TRBV5-5 and J is TRBJ2-1; 12 bases agree with TRBD1. J gave up 12 bases and V 0 bases, and 10 bases lay outside the gene matches. The CDR3 has 16 amino acids. Germline V gene lookup returns CDR1 SGHKS and CDR2 YYEKEE (reference sequence). The CDR3 nucleotides are TGTGCCAGCAGCTTGGCCGTGGGACAGGGGGCGTATGGGCAGTTCTTC. The encoded protein is CASSLAVGQGAYGQFF.

Ten or more counts support this clonotype. The V call is TRBV6-1, the J call TRBJ2-7; 10 bases are a match to TRBD1. J lost 4 bases, V lost 6 bases, and 9 bases had no gene match. Germline assignment: CDR1 MNHNS and CDR2 SASEGT. There are 15 residues in the CDR3. CDR3 sequence (DNA): TGTGCCAGCAGCAGAAACCGGGACAGGGGATACGAGCAGTACTTC. Its translation is CASSRNRDRGYEQYF.

The chain uses TRBV5-1 and TRBJ1-1; D possibly corresponds to TRBD1 (5 bases). The CDR3 sequence is 14 residues long. The V gene lost 6 bases and the J gene lost 5 bases, with 17 bases spanning the gap. In germline, CDR1 is SGHRS, CDR2 YFSETQ. CDR3 residues: CASTLGHYGTEAFF. As DNA, the CDR3 is TGCGCCAGCACCCTTGGACACTACGGGACTGAAGCTTTCTTT.

This clonotype was counted once. The chain links TRBV12-3 or TRBV12-4 to TRBJ2-3; D perhaps matches TRBD2 (6 bases). This CDR3 has 14 amino acids. Trimming removed 5 bases at V and 3 bases at J, with 12 bases between. The DNA for the CDR3 is TGTGCCAGCAGTCCGGGACTTACAACAGATACGCAGTATTTT. Encoded protein: CASSPGLTTDTQYF.

At least ten counts were recorded for this clonotype. V gene TRBV7-3 combines with J gene TRBJ2-3; 7 bases align to TRBD2. V gave up 6 bases and J gave up 0 bases; unmatched junction bases: 6. The germline V gene has CDR1 SGHTA and CDR2 FQGTGA. This CDR3 has 15 amino acids. CDR3 sequence (DNA): TGTGCCAGCAGTCCAATGGGGGGGAGCACAGATACGCAGTATTTT. It codes for CASSPMGGSTDTQYF.